The rows below give T cell receptor beta chains drawn from one sample of a study of T cell responses to AZD1222 COVID-19 vaccine. Libraries were prepared by immunoSEQ multiplex PCR; TCRdb keeps only in-frame clonotypes and omits some of them. The sample yields more than 150,000 clones, around 94% seen once. The sequences come from peripheral blood, collected on day 0 of AZD1222 vaccination. Every receptor here comes from an adult in good health. The CDR3 runs from the conserved cysteine through the conserved F or W. Each record gives: V gene, J gene, D gene, CDR3 length, clone size, CDR3 DNA, CDR3 protein. A D gene is named only where the DNA matches it firmly. Rows may omit the clone size; those that give it use once, few, many or a size class.

>TRBV3-1/TRBV3-2|TRBJ1-5|TRBD1|15|few
TGTGCCAGCAGCCAAGGGCTACAGGGGGCACAGCCCCAGCATTTT
CASSQGLQGAQPQHF
>TRBV10-3|TRBJ1-1|.|11|.
TGTGCCAGCTCCGCCAACACTGAAGCTTTCTTT
CASSANTEAFF
>TRBV2|TRBJ2-4|.|12|.
TGTGCCAGCATCTTAGCCAAAAACATTCAGTACTTC
CASILAKNIQYF
>TRBV19|TRBJ1-2|.|11|.
TGTGCCAGTAGTAATGGGGCCGCCGGAACCTTC
CASSNGAAGTF
>TRBV9|TRBJ1-2|.|14|.
TGTGCCAGCAGCGTAGGGGAAGGGGGCTATGGCTACACCTTC
CASSVGEGGYGYTF
>TRBV5-4|TRBJ2-5|.|16|.
TGTGCCAGCAGCATGGGACACGACGAATGGAGCGAGACCCAGTACTTC
CASSMGHDEWSETQYF
>TRBV27|TRBJ2-1|.|12|.
TGTGCCAGCAGTTTAGTTGGAGATGAGCAGTTCTTC
CASSLVGDEQFF
>TRBV7-2|TRBJ1-1|.|13|once
TGTGCCAGCAGCTTAGCGCCAGGAACTGAAGCTTTCTTT
CASSLAPGTEAFF
>TRBV6-1|TRBJ1-1|.|14|.
TGTGCCAGCAACGCACTAGAGGAGAACACTGAAGCTTTCTTT
CASNALEENTEAFF
>TRBV4-1|TRBJ1-6|.|15|.
TGCGCCAGCAGCCAAGGGAACGAGGGTGGTTCACCCCTCCACTTT
CASSQGNEGGSPLHF
>TRBV6-5|TRBJ1-1|.|15|.
TGTGCCAGCAGTTACTACGGACTTGGGGGGTCTGAAGCTTTCTTT
CASSYYGLGGSEAFF
>TRBV15|TRBJ1-1|.|13|once
TGTGCCACCAGCAGACCGGGCAGCACTGAAGCTTTCTTT
CATSRPGSTEAFF
>TRBV6-5|TRBJ1-6|TRBD1|13|.
TGTGCCAGCATGGGGACAGGGAATTCACCCCTCCACTTT
CASMGTGNSPLHF
>TRBV12-3/TRBV12-4|TRBJ1-1|.|12|.
TGTGCCAGCAGTTTGGGAGGGGGTAAGGCTTTCTTT
CASSLGGGKAFF
>TRBV4-1|TRBJ2-1|.|12|.
TGCGCCAGCAGCCAAGAAGTATCTGAGCAGTTCTTC
CASSQEVSEQFF
>TRBV4-3|TRBJ1-6|TRBD1|15|.
TGCGCCAGCAGCCAGGACAGGGGGCTGAATTCACCCCTCCACTTT
CASSQDRGLNSPLHF
>TRBV30|TRBJ2-7|.|12|few
TGTGCCTGGACGGGGAACTCCTACGAGCAGTACTTC
CAWTGNSYEQYF
>TRBV4-1|TRBJ1-2|.|15|.
TGCGCCAGCAGCCAAGTACGGGCAGGGCTTTACGGCTACACCTTC
CASSQVRAGLYGYTF
>TRBV18|TRBJ1-4|.|15|.
TGTGCCAGCTCACCAGGATTGGGCGGGAAGGAAAAACTGTTTTTT
CASSPGLGGKEKLFF
>TRBV6-5|TRBJ1-5|.|13|.
TGTGCCAGCAGCTCGATAGGAAATCAGCCCCAGCATTTT
CASSSIGNQPQHF
>TRBV30|TRBJ1-4|.|15|.
TGTGCCTGGAGTGGCACAGGGTCAACTAATGAAAAACTGTTTTTT
CAWSGTGSTNEKLFF
>TRBV4-1|TRBJ1-2|.|17|few
TGCGCCAGCAGCCAAGTCGCGAAGGGGAGGGGCAACTATGGCTACACCTTC
CASSQVAKGRGNYGYTF
>TRBV11-2|TRBJ1-6|.|17|.
TGTGCCAGCAGCTTAGGCGATAGAGCAGGGTATAATTCACCCCTCCACTTT
CASSLGDRAGYNSPLHF
>TRBV9|TRBJ1-1|.|14|.
TGTGCCAGCAGCGTAGTAGACGTTGGCACTGAAGCTTTCTTT
CASSVVDVGTEAFF
>TRBV18|TRBJ2-1|TRBD2|15|.
TGTGCCAGCTCACCCAGGGGACTAGCAGGCGATGAGCAGTTCTTC
CASSPRGLAGDEQFF
>TRBV5-1|TRBJ2-2|.|16|.
TGCGCCAGCAGCTTGGGAGGGACGACTAACACCGGGGAGCTGTTTTTT
CASSLGGTTNTGELFF
>TRBV2|TRBJ1-1|.|12|.
TGTGCCAGCAGTACCATGAACACTGAAGCTTTCTTT
CASSTMNTEAFF
>TRBV23-1|TRBJ2-1|.|16|.
TGCGCCAGCTGTCCCCTGGTCAGGGGACCCTACAATGAGCAGTTCTTC
CASCPLVRGPYNEQFF
>TRBV4-1|TRBJ2-1|.|12|.
TGCGCCAGCAGCCAAGATTTGGATGAGCAGTTCTTC
CASSQDLDEQFF
>TRBV7-9|TRBJ1-4|.|12|.
TGTGCCAGCAGCTTAGAGTCGCCAAAACTGTTTTTT
CASSLESPKLFF
>TRBV30|TRBJ1-1|.|13|.
TGTGCCTGGAGTGTAATGAGGGGCGCTGAAGCTTTCTTT
CAWSVMRGAEAFF
>TRBV6-4|TRBJ1-2|.|14|.
TGTGCCAGCAGTGAAGCGGCAGGCCGTTATGGCTACACCTTC
CASSEAAGRYGYTF
>TRBV3-1/TRBV3-2|TRBJ1-1|.|11|.
TGTGCCAGCACCCATGGGGCTGAAGCTTTCTTT
CASTHGAEAFF
>TRBV7-9|TRBJ1-1|TRBD1|13|.
TGTGCCAGCAGCTTGTGGACAGGGGGTGAGGCTTTCTTT
CASSLWTGGEAFF
>TRBV3-1/TRBV3-2|TRBJ1-2|TRBD1|15|.
TGTGCCAGCAGCCAAGCCCCGACAGGGAACTATGGCTACACCTTC
CASSQAPTGNYGYTF